Listed here are 20 T cell receptor beta chains from one sample, sequenced in a study of blood T cell repertoires in COVID-19. Repertoires were generated with immunoSEQ multiplex PCR, while TCRdb's copy carries only in-frame clones and drops some. The repertoire holds about 170,000 clones, with about 88% as singletons. The sample was peripheral blood. The source is an elderly woman in a cohort sampled during active or convalescent COVID-19.

The rearrangement joins TRBV4-2 to TRBJ1-5; TRBD1 might be the D (5 bases). Between the trimmed V and J ends, which lost 0 bases and 7 bases, there was a span of 10 bases. The germline V gene has CDR1 LGHNA and CDR2 YNFKEQ. The CDR3 has 14 amino acids. CDR3 nucleotide sequence: TGTGCCAGCAGCCAAGAGCAGGGTCGGCAGCCCCAGCATTTT. It is translated as CASSQEQGRQPQHF.

The chain employs TRBV9 and TRBJ1-4, with no clear D. The CDR3 has 14 residues. Trimming took off 0 bases at V and 8 bases at J, with 11 bases between the two ends. Germline V gene sequence: CDR1 SGDLS, CDR2 YYNGEE. In DNA form, the CDR3 reads TGTGCCAGCAGCGTAGGCACAGTTAACGAAAAACTGTTTTTT. It translates to CASSVGTVNEKLFF.

The V gene is TRBV7-9, the J gene TRBJ2-5, with D maybe TRBD2 (5 bases). The germline gives CDR1 SEHNR, CDR2 FQNEAQ (reference sequence). Trimming shortened V by 3 bases and J by 5 bases, and 13 bases separated the two germline ends. The CDR3 is 14 amino acids. CDR3 loop: CASSFPGGMETQYF. CDR3 sequence (DNA): TGTGCCAGCAGCTTCCCAGGAGGCATGGAGACCCAGTACTTC.

V is TRBV28 and J is TRBJ1-6; 8 bases align to TRBD1. The CDR3 consists of 17 residues. The germline V gene has CDR1 MDHEN and CDR2 SYDVKM. Losses at the gene ends were 3 bases for V and 5 bases for J; bases not matched to a gene: 9. CDR3 in DNA: TGTGCCAGCAGTTTTCCTCGACAGGGGCGAAATAATTCACCCCTCCACTTT. It translates to CASSFPRQGRNNSPLHF.

The chain uses TRBV9 and TRBJ2-3; no firm D call. This CDR3 is built from 12 residues. Trimming pared 0 bases from V and 6 bases from J, leaving 5 bases between. Germline V gene sequence: CDR1 SGDLS, CDR2 YYNGEE. CDR3 DNA sequence: TGTGCCAGCAGCGTAGTTAGCGATACGCAGTATTTT. Translating it yields CASSVVSDTQYF.

This clone has a handful of counts. The chain uses TRBV29-1 and TRBJ2-1, with 11 bases fitting TRBD2. CDR1 SQVTM and CDR2 ANQGSEA come from the germline V gene. The CDR3 loop spans 13 amino acids. The trim removed 7 bases at V and 9 bases at J, leaving 8 bases unmatched. The CDR3 loop reads CSASGTSGGEQFF. CDR3 nucleotide sequence: TGCAGCGCCTCCGGGACTAGCGGCGGTGAGCAGTTCTTC.

This clone was found a few times. This chain's CDR3 is CASSVALDRVLSGANVLTF. In nucleotides, the CDR3 is TGTGCCAGCAGCGTAGCTCTGGACAGGGTCCTCTCTGGGGCCAACGTCCTGACTTTC. The chain is built from TRBV9 and TRBJ2-6; 8 nucleotides match TRBD1. Germline CDR1 SGDLS, CDR2 YYNGEE. J gave up 0 bases and V 0 bases, and 8 bases lay outside the gene matches. This CDR3 spans 19 amino acids.

The chain links TRBV18 to TRBJ2-1; no clear D. CDR1 and CDR2 (germline): KGHSH, LQKENI. Trimming removed 6 bases at V and 7 bases at J, with 7 bases between. The CDR3 consists of 11 residues. CDR3 DNA: TGTGCCAGCTCCCTGAGGAATGAGCAGTTCTTC. Its protein is CASSLRNEQFF.

The chain is built from TRBV5-1 and TRBJ1-2; a possible D gene is TRBD1 (5 bases). Germline V gives CDR1 SGHRS, CDR2 YFSETQ. V was trimmed by 4 bases and J by 2 bases, leaving 9 bases between them. CDR3 length: 13 amino acids. CDR3: CASSATENYGYTF. In nucleotides, the CDR3 is TGCGCCAGCAGCGCGACAGAAAACTATGGCTACACCTTC.

This clone has more than one count but fewer than ten. DNA of the CDR3: TGTGCCTGGAGTGTCGGCACAACGGGTACCTATGGCTACACCTTC. Protein product: CAWSVGTTGTYGYTF. V usage is TRBV30 and J usage is TRBJ1-2, with D unclear. The germline CDR1 and CDR2 sequences are GTSNPN and SVGIG (reference sequence). The CDR3 is made up of 15 amino acids. V gave up 0 bases and J gave up 4 bases, with 15 bases separating them.

V usage is TRBV6-5 and J usage is TRBJ2-4; D perhaps matches TRBD1 (5 bases). Germline V gene data show CDR1 as MNHEY and CDR2 as SVGAGI. The length of the CDR3 is 14 residues. V gave up 5 bases and J gave up 1 base, with 9 bases separating them. CDR3 in amino acids: CASSQGLAKNIQYF. The DNA of the CDR3 is TGTGCCAGCAGTCAGGGATTGGCCAAAAACATTCAGTACTTC.

As DNA, the CDR3 is TGTGCCAGTAGTATTGGAGGGAATTCTGGAAACACCATATATTTT. This translates into CASSIGGNSGNTIYF. This rearrangement joins TRBV19 to TRBJ1-3; D not certain. The length of the CDR3 is 15 residues. Looked up from germline, CDR1 is LNHDA and CDR2 is SQIVND (reference sequence). V was pared by 3 bases and J by 1 base, with 10 bases between.

The chain employs TRBV12-3 or TRBV12-4 and TRBJ1-1; no clear D gene. The CDR3 is 11 amino acids. V dropped 1 base and J dropped 11 bases, with 8 bases sitting between them. CDR3 in amino acids: CASSLGSLAFF. In nucleotides, the CDR3 is TGTGCCAGCAGTTTAGGCAGTCTTGCTTTCTTT.

V is TRBV2 and J is TRBJ1-1; a weak D match, TRBD1 (6 bases). The length of the CDR3 is 16 residues. V dropped 4 bases and J dropped 1 base, with 16 bases sitting between them. Per germline, CDR1 SNHLY and CDR2 FYNNEI. The CDR3 sequence is CASSAAGAGKNTEAFF. The CDR3 coding sequence is TGTGCCAGCAGTGCAGCAGGGGCAGGGAAGAACACTGAAGCTTTCTTT.

The chain carries TRBV12-5 and TRBJ2-1; possible D gene TRBD1, 6 bases. The CDR3 loop spans 13 amino acids. V gave up 5 bases and J gave up 5 bases, with 10 bases separating them. Per the germline V gene, CDR1 is LGHNT and CDR2 is FRNRAP. CDR3 nucleotides: TGTGCTAGTGGTACCGGGACAAACAATGAGCAGTTCTTC. Translating gives CASGTGTNNEQFF.

The rearrangement links TRBV19 to TRBJ1-5, with D maybe TRBD1 (5 bases). Trimming pared 5 bases from V and 8 bases from J, leaving 13 bases between. Germline CDR1 LNHDA, CDR2 SQIVND (reference sequence). This CDR3 has 13 residues. The DNA for the CDR3 is TGTGCCAGTAGTTATCAGGGAACGGAGCCCCAGCATTTT. Amino acids: CASSYQGTEPQHF.

The V and J genes are TRBV19 and TRBJ2-3; no firm D call. Germline CDR1 reads LNHDA; CDR2 reads SQIVND (reference sequence). The CDR3 contains 15 residues. Deletions cut 5 bases from V and 1 base from J, with 13 bases between. CDR3: CASSLRASGTDTQYF. The CDR3 DNA is TGTGCCAGTAGTCTGAGAGCGTCCGGCACAGATACGCAGTATTTT.

This clone has a single count. This chain uses TRBV5-5 with TRBJ2-2; D remains ambiguous. The CDR3 runs 12 residues. Germline V gene sequence: CDR1 SGHKS, CDR2 YYEKEE (reference sequence). V lost 4 bases, J lost 6 bases, and 7 bases lay in between. DNA of the CDR3: TGTGCCAGCAGCCCGAGTCCCGGGGAGCTGTTTTTT. This gives the protein CASSPSPGELFF. The whole variable domain, filled in from reference TRBV5-5 and TRBJ2-2, reads DAGVTQSPTHLIKTRGQQVTLRCSPISGHKSVSWYQQVLGQGPQFIFQYYEKEERGRGNFPDRFSARQFPNYSSELNVNALLLGDSALYLCASSPSPGELFFGEGSRLTVL.

This chain links TRBV24-1 with TRBJ1-2; tentatively, D is TRBD1 (6 bases). The CDR3 runs to 13 residues. Germline V gene sequence: CDR1 KGHDR, CDR2 SFDVKD. Between the trimmed V and J ends, which lost 4 bases and 5 bases, there was a span of 10 bases. The CDR3 DNA sequence: TGTGCCACCAGTGAAGGGGGAGGGTATGGCTACACCTTC. This codes for CATSEGGGYGYTF.

V usage is TRBV14 and J usage is TRBJ2-1; 9 bases line up with TRBD2. CDR3 length: 18 residues. Trimming took 4 bases from V and 5 from J; bases not matched to a gene: 15. In germline, CDR1 is SGHDN, CDR2 FVKESK. CDR3 sequence reads: CASSLYHLRGGLHNEQFF. CDR3 DNA: TGTGCCAGCAGCCTATATCACTTGCGGGGGGGCCTTCACAATGAGCAGTTCTTC.